This TCR beta chain comes out of a study of blood T cell repertoires in COVID-19. Study-wide context: The United States, Italy and Spain supplied acute and convalescent COVID-19 samples.

Germline V gene lookup returns CDR1 KGHSH and CDR2 LQKENI. V lost 8 bases, J lost 5 bases, and 24 bases lay in between. The CDR3 is 16 amino acids. Original processing notes: Amplification from reference gene primers served as the basis for estimated nucleated cell counts. The repertoire was sequenced with immunoSEQ multiplex PCR; TCRdb's copy has only in-frame clones and lacks some. Clone size and V and J calls were adopted from that table, with D and trimming inferred from the DNA. Seen here are 25,000 to 35,000 clones, about 84% observed once, and the top ten hold approximately 40%. This receptor was taken from an elderly woman with acute or convalescent COVID-19. The V and J genes are TRBV18 and TRBJ1-1; D remains ambiguous. Material: peripheral blood. The CDR3: CASRTSGVEGQTEAFF. The CDR3 DNA reads as TGTGCCAGCCGAACTTCGGGTGTTGAGGGCCAAACTGAAGCTTTCTTT. Complete variable domain (other parts from reference TRBV18 and TRBJ1-1): NAGVMQNPRHLVRRRGQEARLRCSPMKGHSHVYWYRQLPEEGLKFMVYLQKENIIDESGMPKERFSAEFPKEGPSILRIQQVVRGDSAAYFCASRTSGVEGQTEAFFGQGTRLTVV.